This entry lists 25 T cell receptor beta chains sequenced from one sample in a study of T cell repertoires in cytomegalovirus infection. Using its own MiXCR run on the reads, TCRdb lists one record per CDR3 protein. The sample carries around 530,000 distinct CDR3 sequences, about 17% recorded once. The specimen was CD8+ T cells from PBMCs. All receptors come from a human donor in good health (CMV status not recorded). Some clones in this sample may be carry-over from other donors' samples.

The V and J genes are TRBV6-5 and TRBJ2-3; TRBD2 matches 7 bases. This CDR3 spans 14 amino acids. Germline V gene sequence: CDR1 MNHEY, CDR2 SVGAGI. V gave up 1 base and J gave up 4 bases; unmatched junction bases: 2. CDR3 DNA: TGTGCCAGCAGTTACTTGGGGAGGGCAGATACGCAGTATTTT. This sequence encodes CASSYLGRADTQYF.

This clonotype has more than one count but fewer than ten. The CDR3 nucleotides are TGTGCCAGCAGCCGTACAAGGACTAGCGGTTCCTACGAGCAGTACTTC. It yields the protein CASSRTRTSGSYEQYF. This rearrangement joins TRBV5-6 to TRBJ2-7, with TRBD2 identical over 10 bases. Germline CDR1 reads SGHDT; CDR2 reads YYEEEE. V dropped 4 bases and J dropped 1; count of bases not matched to a gene: 8. The CDR3 sequence is 16 residues long.

There are many counts of this clonotype. The rearrangement joins TRBV28 to TRBJ2-7; perhaps TRBD2 as D (6 bases). The CDR3 covers 15 residues. V was pared by 5 bases and J by 0 bases, with 14 bases between. Germline CDR1 is MDHEN and CDR2 is SYDVKM. The CDR3 DNA reads as TGTGCCAGCAGTCCCAGGGACTTTCACTCCTACGAGCAGTACTTC. Translating gives CASSPRDFHSYEQYF.

Many counts were recorded for this clonotype. The V and J genes are TRBV9 and TRBJ2-7, with 7 bases aligning to TRBD2. The junction had 3 bases not matched to a gene; V was cut back by 3 bases and J by 0 bases. Germline CDR1 reads SGDLS; CDR2 reads YYNGEE. The CDR3 extends over 14 amino acids. In nucleotides, the CDR3 is TGTGCCAGCAGCGGCGGGACTAACTCCTACGAGCAGTACTTC. It specifies CASSGGTNSYEQYF.

This clonotype was seen a handful of times. This chain uses TRBV7-6 with TRBJ1-1, with a tentative D call TRBD1 (5 bases). Trimming left V 5 bases short and J 1 base short, with 14 bases between. This CDR3 is 15 amino acids long. CDR1 is SGHVS and CDR2 is FNYEAQ in the germline V gene. CDR3 sequence: CASSPRDRGNTEAFF. The CDR3 nucleotides are TGTGCCAGCAGCCCCAGGGACCGCGGGAACACTGAAGCTTTCTTT. The full variable domain, its missing parts supplied by reference TRBV7-6 and TRBJ1-1, is GAGVSQSPRYKVTKRGQDVALRCDPISGHVSLYWYRQALGQGPEFLTYFNYEAQQDKSGLPNDRFSAERPEGSISTLTIQRTEQRDSAMYRCASSPRDRGNTEAFFGQGTRLTVV.

V is TRBV27 and J is TRBJ1-2; 7 nucleotides agree with TRBD1. V trimming: 6 bases; J trimming: 0 bases; junction bases outside the gene matches: 7. Germline CDR1 is MNHEY and CDR2 is SMNVEV (reference sequence). This CDR3 spans 15 amino acids. CDR3 in amino acids: CASRIRDSSNYGYTF. CDR3 bases: TGTGCCAGCAGAATCCGGGACAGCTCTAACTATGGCTACACCTTC.

This clonotype has only a few counts. The rearrangement uses TRBV6-6 and TRBJ2-3; 11 bases fit TRBD2. Germline CDR1 is MNHNY and CDR2 is SVGAGI (reference sequence). The CDR3 loop spans 18 amino acids. Trimming at V came to 5 bases and at J to 1 base, leaving 11 bases not matched to a gene. The CDR3 loop is CASSHTFQLAGGTDTQYF. CDR3 coding DNA: TGTGCCAGCAGTCACACCTTCCAACTAGCGGGGGGCACAGATACGCAGTATTTT.

This clonotype was seen at least ten times. The V and J genes are TRBV11-2 and TRBJ2-2, with a weak D call TRBD1 (6 bases). Trimming took 5 bases from V and 3 from J, leaving 13 bases between them. CDR3 length: 15 amino acids. The germline V gene encodes CDR1 SGHAT and CDR2 FQNNGV. The CDR3 DNA sequence: TGTGCCAGCAGCCCCACAGGGTATGACACCGGGGAGCTGTTTTTT. Translated: CASSPTGYDTGELFF.

There are many counts of this clonotype. J is TRBJ1-2 and V is TRBV7-6; 9 nucleotides line up with TRBD1. Trimming removed 3 bases from V and 5 bases from J; junction bases left unmatched: 7. The CDR3 sequence is 15 residues long. Germline assignment: CDR1 SGHVS and CDR2 FNYEAQ. CDR3 region: CASSLEQGAGYGYTF. CDR3 DNA sequence: TGTGCCAGCAGCTTGGAACAGGGGGCTGGTTATGGCTACACCTTC.

This clonotype came up once. This chain links TRBV6-5 with TRBJ1-5; D possibly corresponds to TRBD1 (6 bases). The germline V gene encodes CDR1 MNHEY and CDR2 SVGAGI. V lost 2 bases and J 0 bases, leaving 20 bases between the germline ends. This CDR3 is built from 19 residues. DNA of the CDR3: TGTGCCAGCAGTTACGTAGCCCCCCGGACAGACGGTAGCAATCAGCCCCAGCATTTT. This gives the protein CASSYVAPRTDGSNQPQHF.

The rearrangement links TRBV5-4 to TRBJ2-5; D remains unclear. The length of the CDR3 is 15 residues. The V gene's germline CDR1 is SGHNT and CDR2 YYREEE (reference sequence). The V gene lost 9 bases and the J gene lost 0 bases, with 18 bases spanning the gap. The CDR3 DNA is TGTGCCACCAACCTTGGAAGTCTAGACCAAGAGACCCAGTACTTC. It translates to CATNLGSLDQETQYF.

As for this clonotype: The germline gene is not matched at one end of the junction; a read error may be the cause. This chain connects TRBV19 to TRBJ2-3, with TRBD2 matching over 8 bases. The germline V gene has CDR1 LNHDA and CDR2 SQIVND (reference sequence). The CDR3 sequence is 18 residues long. The CDR3 reads CASSIGGGPFGGTDTQYF. The CDR3 DNA is TGTGCCAGTAGTATAGGCGGGGGGCCTTTCGGGGGCACAGACACGCAGTATTTT.

V usage is TRBV2 and J usage is TRBJ1-6; 12 bases align to TRBD1. Germline CDR1 is SNHLY and CDR2 is FYNNEI. Trimming at V came to 4 bases and at J to 6 bases, leaving 4 bases not matched to a gene. This CDR3 comprises 16 residues. The chain's CDR3 is CASSVGTGGPNSPLHF. In DNA, the CDR3 is TGTGCCAGCAGTGTGGGGACAGGGGGCCCTAATTCACCCCTCCACTTT.

A few counts support this clonotype. The CDR3 coding sequence is TGTGCCAGCCGCGAGGCGGGAGTCCCCTACGAGCAGTACTTC. This gives the protein CASREAGVPYEQYF. The chain combines TRBV27 with TRBJ2-7; 7 nucleotides line up with TRBD2. This CDR3 is 14 amino acids long. V was pared by 8 bases and J by 2 bases, with 9 bases of the junction left unmatched. In germline, CDR1 is MNHEY, CDR2 SMNVEV (reference sequence).

The chain recombines TRBV4-1 with TRBJ2-7, with a weak D call TRBD2 (6 bases). CDR1 MGHRA and CDR2 YSYEKL come from the germline V gene. CDR3 size: 15 residues. V shed 1 base and J shed 5 bases, with 15 bases lying between them. CDR3 protein: CASSQGVGREDEQYF. The CDR3 DNA reads TGCGCCAGCAGCCAAGGGGTGGGGCGGGAAGACGAGCAGTACTTC.

The J gene is TRBJ1-5, the V gene TRBV18; D gene unclear. Between the trimmed V and J ends, which lost 3 bases and 2 bases, there was a span of 26 bases. The CDR3 runs 20 residues. Germline V lookup: CDR1 KGHSH, CDR2 LQKENI. CDR3: CASSPQPQSLGGMGNQPQHF. The DNA for the CDR3 is TGTGCCAGCTCACCGCAACCTCAGTCGCTGGGTGGTATGGGCAATCAGCCCCAGCATTTT.

This clonotype was seen more than once but under ten times. The chain combines TRBV7-9 with TRBJ2-3, with a tentative D call TRBD2 (7 bases). CDR3 length: 18 residues. Germline loops: CDR1 SEHNR, CDR2 FQNEAQ (reference sequence). V shed 6 bases and J shed 4 bases, with 26 bases lying between them. CDR3 bases: TGTGCCAGCAGAAGTGGCGAGGCGGGGGCCCCTCGCGCAGATACGCAGTATTTT. Amino acids: CASRSGEAGAPRADTQYF.

The table lists this clonotype with many counts. The V and J genes are TRBV28 and TRBJ2-7; the D gene is possibly TRBD1 (5 bases). CDR3 length: 13 residues. Germline V gene data show CDR1 as MDHEN and CDR2 as SYDVKM. Trimming removed 2 bases at V and 6 bases at J, with 11 bases between. The CDR3 region is CASSLRGTGEQYF. The CDR3 DNA sequence: TGTGCCAGCAGTTTAAGGGGTACGGGCGAGCAGTACTTC.

The J gene is TRBJ1-2, the V gene TRBV14; maybe TRBD1 (6 bases). Trimming cost V 4 bases and J 9 bases, with 15 bases left between them. This CDR3 comprises 13 residues. The germline gives CDR1 SGHDN, CDR2 FVKESK. The CDR3 sequence: CASSPSGGSSYTF. Written as DNA, the CDR3 is TGTGCCAGCAGCCCGTCGGGGGGCTCAAGCTACACCTTC.

This clonotype was counted at least ten times. The chain carries TRBV7-9 and TRBJ2-3; D is possibly TRBD2 (6 bases). Trimming cost V 5 bases and J 7 bases, with 16 bases left between them. Germline V gene sequence: CDR1 SEHNR, CDR2 FQNEAQ (reference sequence). This CDR3 region has 14 residues. The CDR3 protein is CASSHRDFHHTQYF. CDR3 DNA: TGTGCCAGCAGCCACCGGGACTTCCACCATACGCAGTATTTT.

This clonotype was seen only a few times. CDR3 loop: CASSELGTLLGNEQFF. For the CDR3, the DNA is TGTGCCAGCAGTGAACTAGGTACCCTTTTAGGGAATGAGCAGTTCTTC. The chain has TRBV2 and TRBJ2-1, with no clear D. This CDR3 region has 16 residues. V was shortened by 2 bases and J by 7 bases, with 18 bases between the two germline ends. Germline V gene sequence: CDR1 SNHLY, CDR2 FYNNEI.

Worth noting for this clonotype: This may arise from a read error, as a much more abundant clone is one base away. The rearrangement uses TRBV25-1 and TRBJ1-2; 7 nucleotides align to TRBD1. CDR3 size: 15 residues. Germline CDR1 reads MGHDK; CDR2 reads SYGVNS. Unmatched junction bases numbered 15, after V lost 4 bases and J lost 10 bases. The CDR3 bases are TGTGCCAGCAGTGGGGCAGGGGGAAGAAAGGATGTCTACACCTTC. It specifies CASSGAGGRKDVYTF.

This clonotype showed up many times. The CDR3 bases are TGTGCCAGCAGCTTAAGACAGTCTAACTATGGCTACACCTTC. Its translation is CASSLRQSNYGYTF. This chain connects TRBV7-9 to TRBJ1-2; the D gene is possibly TRBD1 (5 bases). The germline V gene encodes CDR1 SEHNR and CDR2 FQNEAQ (reference sequence). V was cut by 2 bases and J by 0 bases, with 7 bases left in between. CDR3 length equals 14 residues.

V and J are TRBV27 and TRBJ2-7, with 10 bases aligning to TRBD2. Trimming removed 2 bases from V and 2 bases from J; junction bases left unmatched: 15. The CDR3 has 19 amino acids. The germline gives CDR1 MNHEY, CDR2 SMNVEV (reference sequence). CDR3 in DNA: TGTGCCAGCAGTTTAAATAACCCCCAGGGACTAGCGTCGACCTACGAGCAGTACTTC. Translated: CASSLNNPQGLASTYEQYF.

The sample holds many counts of this clonotype. The V gene is TRBV12-3 or TRBV12-4, the J gene TRBJ2-7, with TRBD2 matching 12 bases. Trimming cost V 6 bases and J 3 bases; bases outside gene matches: 6. The length of the CDR3 is 15 residues. The DNA of the CDR3 is TGTGCCAGCAGCCCTAGGACTAGCGGGGTCTACGAGCAGTACTTC. Residues: CASSPRTSGVYEQYF.